This entry describes one T cell receptor (beta chain). This specimen comes from a study of blood T cell repertoires in COVID-19. The overall study: T cells, B-cell-depleted T cells, or PBMCs supplied cDNA or gDNA.

Authors' processing steps: Amplification from reference gene primers served as the basis for estimated nucleated cell counts. Data came from immunoSEQ multiplex PCR; TCRdb stores just in-frame clones and leaves some out. V, J and clone size are those of that table, while D and trimming were read from the DNA. The sample has under 85,000 clones, over 70% seen once. This CDR3 spans 15 amino acids. CDR1 and CDR2 (germline): LGHNA, YNFKEQ. The J segment lost 3 bases and the V segment lost 1 base, leaving 1 base of the junction unmatched. The specimen was peripheral blood. The V gene is TRBV4-2, the J gene TRBJ1-3; 9 bases are a match to TRBD1. This TCR was recovered from a human donor in a cohort sampled during active COVID-19. In nucleotides, the CDR3 is TGTGCCAGCAGCCAAGGGACAGGGGATGGAAACACCATATATTTT. It translates to CASSQGTGDGNTIYF.